The 21 T cell receptor beta chains listed next were all sequenced from one sample in a study of cytomegalovirus exposure and HLA in healthy donors. This PCR relied on a set of 60 Vbeta primers and 13 Jbeta primers. Generated by immunoSEQ multiplex PCR, the TCRdb table keeps only in-frame clones and is missing some. In the table there are around 120,000 clones, more than 70% of which are singletons. The sample comprised PBMCs. The source of these receptors is a woman aged 45 to 65 in good health and CMV-seropositive.

The V and J genes are TRBV9 and TRBJ1-6; 8 positions match TRBD1. Per germline, CDR1 SGDLS and CDR2 YYNGEE. The CDR3 runs 15 residues. With 0 bases clipped from V and 6 bases from J, the junction kept 2 bases outside the gene matches. CDR3 nucleotide sequence: TGTGCCAGCAGCGTAGGGACAGGGTCTAATTCACCCCTCCACTTT. Translation gives CASSVGTGSNSPLHF.

This clone appeared once. This rearrangement joins TRBV5-1 to TRBJ2-4; 7 bases are shared with TRBD1. Germline CDR1 SGHRS, CDR2 YFSETQ. J lost 5 bases, V lost 4 bases, and 9 bases had no gene match. The CDR3 runs to 15 residues. This CDR3 reads CASSPPGTVENIQYF. The CDR3 DNA reads TGCGCCAGCAGCCCCCCCGGGACAGTAGAAAACATTCAGTACTTC. Supplemented by reference TRBV5-1 and TRBJ2-4, the full variable domain reads KAGVTQTPRYLIKTRGQQVTLSCSPISGHRSVSWYQQTPGQGLQFLFEYFSETQRNKGNFPGRFSGRQFSNSRSEMNVSTLELGDSALYLCASSPPGTVENIQYFGAGTRLSVL.

The J gene is TRBJ2-5, the V gene TRBV5-6; 7 bases match TRBD1. This CDR3 is built from 14 residues. J lost 1 base, V lost 4 bases, and 4 bases had no gene match. From germline, CDR1 is SGHDT and CDR2 YYEEEE. CDR3 sequence: CASSLGTVQETQYF. CDR3 nucleotides: TGTGCCAGCAGCCTTGGGACAGTCCAAGAGACCCAGTACTTC.

J is TRBJ1-4 and V is TRBV19, with D unresolved. Germline-derived CDR1 and CDR2 are LNHDA and SQIVND (reference sequence). V dropped 6 bases and J dropped 12 bases, with 14 bases sitting between them. The CDR3 is 12 residues long. In nucleotides, the CDR3 is TGTGCCAGTAGCCCTTGGGCCACAGAACTGTTTTTT. Amino acids: CASSPWATELFF.

This clone was observed once. V and J are TRBV19 and TRBJ1-2, with 10 positions matching TRBD1. Germline loops: CDR1 LNHDA, CDR2 SQIVND (reference sequence). Losses at the gene ends were 3 bases for V and 1 base for J; bases not matched to a gene: 5. This CDR3 has 16 amino acids. The CDR3: CASSIFGTGDNYGYTF. The CDR3 DNA is TGTGCCAGTAGTATTTTTGGGACAGGGGATAACTATGGCTACACCTTC. Based on the CDR3 plus reference TRBV19 and TRBJ1-2, the full variable domain is DGGITQSPKYLFRKEGQNVTLSCEQNLNHDAMYWYRQDPGQGLRLIYYSQIVNDFQKGDIAEGYSVSREKKESFPLTVTSAQKNPTAFYLCASSIFGTGDNYGYTFGSGTRLTVV.

This clone was seen more than once but under ten times. The chain carries TRBV4-3 and TRBJ1-2; TRBD1 might be the D (6 bases). Trimming cost V 0 bases and J 6 bases, with 17 bases left between them. The CDR3 is made up of 16 amino acids. Germline lookup yields CDR1 LGHNA and CDR2 YSLEER. The CDR3 here is CASSQDLTGLGDGYTF. CDR3 in DNA: TGCGCCAGCAGCCAAGATTTGACAGGATTGGGGGATGGCTACACCTTC.

This rearrangement joins TRBV11-1 to TRBJ1-1, with unresolved D. The CDR3 runs to 13 residues. Germline V gene data show CDR1 as SGHAT and CDR2 as FQDESV (reference sequence). Trimming took 3 bases from V and 0 from J, leaving 5 bases between them. CDR3 nucleotide sequence: TGTGCCAGCAGCTTCAACATGAACACTGAAGCTTTCTTT. Protein sequence: CASSFNMNTEAFF.

This sequence joins TRBV13 and TRBJ2-5, with 10 bases fitting TRBD1. V was pared by 5 bases and J by 6 bases, with 9 bases of the junction left unmatched. Germline lookup yields CDR1 PRHDT and CDR2 FYEKMQ (reference sequence). The CDR3 sequence is 15 residues long. CDR3 coding DNA: TGTGCCAGCAGCCTTACGGGACAGGGGTTCAAGACCCAGTACTTC. Translating it yields CASSLTGQGFKTQYF. Combining the CDR3 with reference TRBV13 and TRBJ2-5 gives the whole variable domain AAGVIQSPRHLIKEKRETATLKCYPIPRHDTVYWYQQGPGQDPQFLISFYEKMQSDKGSIPDRFSAQQFSDYHSELNMSSLELGDSALYFCASSLTGQGFKTQYFGPGTRLLVL.

V and J are TRBV10-3 and TRBJ2-5, with 8 bases matching TRBD2. This CDR3 comprises 14 residues. J lost 4 bases, V lost 4 bases, and 5 bases had no gene match. CDR1 is ENHRY and CDR2 is SYGVKD in the germline V gene. Here the CDR3 reads CAISATAGGETQYF. DNA of the CDR3: TGTGCCATCAGTGCCACGGCGGGAGGAGAGACCCAGTACTTC.

This clone showed up just a few times. J is TRBJ1-2 and V is TRBV19; 9 nucleotides agree with TRBD1. Trimming at V came to 5 bases and at J to 2 bases, leaving 15 bases not matched to a gene. The CDR3 contains 18 residues. Germline loops: CDR1 LNHDA, CDR2 SQIVND (reference sequence). CDR3 loop: CASSASSGQGVGNYGYTF. The CDR3 bases are TGTGCCAGTAGTGCAAGCTCGGGACAGGGAGTTGGGAACTATGGCTACACCTTC.

This chain connects TRBV30 to TRBJ1-2, with D hard to call. This CDR3 is 15 amino acids long. Germline CDR1 reads GTSNPN; CDR2 reads SVGIG (reference sequence). The V and J ends lost 0 bases and 4 bases respectively, with 15 bases between them. The chain's CDR3 is CAWSVSGQLAYGYTF. For the CDR3, the DNA is TGTGCCTGGAGTGTAAGTGGGCAGCTCGCCTATGGCTACACCTTC.

This chain joins TRBV4-1 and TRBJ1-6; no clear D. Between the trimmed V and J ends, which lost 1 base and 13 bases, there was a span of 17 bases. Looked up from germline, CDR1 is MGHRA and CDR2 is YSYEKL. This CDR3 is built from 15 residues. The CDR3 bases are TGCGCCAGCAGCCAAGTCACAGCCCTTTCACGGCCCCTCCACTTT. It encodes CASSQVTALSRPLHF.

This clone was seen a few times. The CDR3 DNA reads TGTGCCAGCAGCTTGAGGGGATCCGGGACAGGGGGCGAAGCTTTCTTT. This translates into CASSLRGSGTGGEAFF. The chain carries TRBV7-9 and TRBJ1-1; 12 bases fit TRBD1. The CDR3 is 16 amino acids. The ends lost 3 bases at V and 8 bases at J; junction bases unmatched: 10. Germline V CDR1 and CDR2: SEHNR, FQNEAQ (reference sequence).

This rearrangement joins TRBV7-2 to TRBJ2-5; a weak D match, TRBD2 (5 bases). This CDR3 has 13 residues. Germline CDR1 SGHTA, CDR2 FQGNSA. V was cut by 3 bases and J by 4 bases, with 9 bases left in between. In DNA form, the CDR3 reads TGTGCCAGCAGCTTCGGCAGCGGAGAGACCCAGTACTTC. Translated, it gives CASSFGSGETQYF.

The chain couples TRBV7-8 to TRBJ2-3; 10 bases align to TRBD2. The germline V gene has CDR1 SGHVS and CDR2 FQNEAQ. There are 16 residues in the CDR3. V lost 5 bases to trimming and J lost 2 bases; unmatched junction nucleotides: 7. CDR3 nucleotides: TGTGCCAGCAGCATGGGACTAGCGAGGACCACAGATACGCAGTATTTT. Translated, it gives CASSMGLARTTDTQYF.

As DNA, the CDR3 is TGTGCCAGCAGTGAGCCGGGGGAAGCCAATGAGCAGTTCTTC. It encodes CASSEPGEANEQFF. The genes are TRBV25-1 and TRBJ2-1; tentatively, D is TRBD2 (6 bases). The V end lost 3 bases, the J end lost 6 bases, and 12 bases lay between the germline ends. CDR1 and CDR2 (germline): MGHDK, SYGVNS. The CDR3 covers 14 residues.

This clone has just a few counts. This chain connects TRBV10-3 to TRBJ2-6; weak D call: TRBD2 (5 bases). The CDR3 sequence is 15 residues long. CDR1 ENHRY and CDR2 SYGVKD come from the germline V gene. V shed 11 bases and J shed 1 base, with 15 bases lying between them. The CDR3 DNA is TGTGCCGTTGAGGGAATCTCTTCTGGGGCCAACGTCCTGACTTTC. It yields the protein CAVEGISSGANVLTF.

The chain links TRBV30 to TRBJ2-7; 9 bases align to TRBD1. V lost 1 base to trimming and J lost 3 bases; unmatched junction nucleotides: 13. Germline V gives CDR1 GTSNPN, CDR2 SVGIG (reference sequence). The CDR3 is 17 amino acids. As DNA, the CDR3 is TGTGCCTGGAGTGACGGGACAGGGAGACCGGGCCACTACGAGCAGTACTTC. It codes for CAWSDGTGRPGHYEQYF.

The rearrangement uses TRBV5-6 and TRBJ1-2; tentatively, D is TRBD1 (6 bases). In germline, CDR1 is SGHDT, CDR2 YYEEEE. Trimming pared 5 bases from V and 2 bases from J, leaving 16 bases between. The CDR3 length is 15 residues. The CDR3 nucleotides are TGTGCCAGCAGTCCGCCGGGGAGGGGGAACTATGGCTACACCTTC. Its translation is CASSPPGRGNYGYTF. The whole variable domain, filled in from reference TRBV5-6 and TRBJ1-2, reads DAGVTQSPTHLIKTRGQQVTLRCSPKSGHDTVSWYQQALGQGPQFIFQYYEEEERQRGNFPDRFSGHQFPNYSSELNVNALLLGDSALYLCASSPPGRGNYGYTFGSGTRLTVV.

This chain uses TRBV4-3 with TRBJ2-1; D is possibly TRBD1 (5 bases). The CDR3 is 16 residues long. From germline, CDR1 is LGHNA and CDR2 YSLEER. Trimming stripped 0 bases from V and 7 bases from J, with 16 bases between. CDR3 nucleotide sequence: TGCGCCAGCAGCCAAGATGACAAGACAGAGCATAATGAGCAGTTCTTC. Its protein product is CASSQDDKTEHNEQFF.

The chain is built from TRBV18 and TRBJ1-4, with 10 bases lining up with TRBD1. The CDR3 contains 15 residues. Per the germline V gene, CDR1 is KGHSH and CDR2 is LQKENI. The V gene end was trimmed by 4 bases and the J gene end by 13 bases; junction bases not matched to a gene: 12. The CDR3 DNA reads TGTGCCAGCTCACTCCGGGACAGGGGCCTTAAGAGACTGTTTTTT. Residues: CASSLRDRGLKRLFF.